Presented here are 4 T cell receptor beta chains from one specimen sequenced in a study of vaccination effects on CD4 cells after COVID-19. What these receptors recognize is not known. Sequencing was performed with immunoSEQ multiplex PCR; in TCRdb, only in-frame clones are kept and a portion is missing. In the table there are about 59,000 clones, under 80% of which are singletons. Antigen-specific CD4+ T cells were first expanded with viral peptide pools by the ViraFEST assay and only then sequenced. Following culture for approximately ten days, CD4+ T cells were isolated. Participants were given two doses of BNT162b2 or mRNA-1273 vaccine. The sequencing used CD4+ T cells from PBMCs cultured with HCoV-OC43 spike peptides, collected after COVID-19 vaccination. Stated subset: HCoV-OC43 spike overlapping peptide pool stimulation. The receptors come from a human donor who received a COVID-19 vaccine.

This chain joins TRBV5-1 and TRBJ1-1; 8 bases match TRBD1. Germline assignment: CDR1 SGHRS and CDR2 YFSETQ. V shed 5 bases and J 5 bases; nucleotides not matched to a gene: 8. The CDR3 length is 14 residues. In nucleotides, the CDR3 is TGCGCCAGCAGGACAGGGGCGGAAGGGACTGAAGCTTTCTTT. Translation gives CASRTGAEGTEAFF.

The rearrangement links TRBV19 to TRBJ2-1; the match to TRBD2 covers 8 bases. The germline V gene encodes CDR1 LNHDA and CDR2 SQIVND (reference sequence). The CDR3 has 14 residues. Trimming removed 7 bases from V and 7 bases from J; junction bases left unmatched: 9. The CDR3 here is CASMPGGLLNEQFF. The CDR3 coding sequence is TGTGCCAGTATGCCGGGGGGGCTTCTAAATGAGCAGTTCTTC.

V is TRBV27 and J is TRBJ1-5; no firm D call. The CDR3 has 14 residues. The V end lost 1 base, the J end lost 1 base, and 5 bases lay between the germline ends. Germline V gene sequence: CDR1 MNHEY, CDR2 SMNVEV (reference sequence). CDR3 protein: CASSLFGSNQPQHF. CDR3 sequence (DNA): TGTGCCAGCAGTTTATTCGGCAGCAATCAGCCCCAGCATTTT.

This clone has only one observation. The chain carries TRBV5-1 and TRBJ1-4; tentatively, D is TRBD1 (6 bases). Trimming removed 4 bases at V and 0 bases at J, with 10 bases between. This CDR3 is 15 amino acids long. Germline V gives CDR1 SGHRS, CDR2 YFSETQ. CDR3 sequence reads: CASSPDSATNEKLFF. The CDR3 region has the DNA TGCGCCAGCAGCCCGGACAGTGCAACTAATGAAAAACTGTTTTTT.